This entry features one TCR beta chain sequence. Its antigen is unidentified. This sample was included in a study of CD8 T cells in ankylosing spondylitis. General study findings and limits: Seven to nine highly homologous variants made up a TCR beta motif, and this motif appeared characteristic of ankylosing spondylitis blood.

The CDR3 runs 12 residues. The germline V and J ends were trimmed by 5 bases and 7 bases, with 11 bases remaining between them. Per germline, CDR1 GTSNPN and CDR2 SVGIG (reference sequence). Via MiXCR, TCRdb re-called the 5' RACE reads, giving one row per CDR3 protein. The sample has just under 550,000 distinct CDR3 sequences, about 12% seen once. The J gene is TRBJ2-2, the V gene TRBV30, with unresolved D. This clonotype originated in a male donor with ankylosing spondylitis. The sample was blood, either unsorted or a sorted T cell fraction (not recorded which). CDR3 DNA: TGTGCCTGGGGGTCGCAGGACGGGGAGCTGTTTTTT. This codes for CAWGSQDGELFF.